What follows describes a single T cell receptor (beta chain). This receptor's antigen is unknown. Per-base qualities were not stored, and no clone one base away is much larger. The sample is drawn from a study of cytomegalovirus exposure and HLA in healthy donors (dated by TCRdb to 2016 to 2017). For the wider study: An earlier analysis of several hundred of the donors reported 250 to 350 Gb of sequence data and roughly 120 million unique TCR beta sequences obtained from around 190 million T cells. In a later genetic analysis, genome-wide SNP genotypes for about 55% of the 666 donors were used, and that subset was treated as a discovery cohort. The study aimed to test whether cataloging public T cell receptors could reveal signatures of past pathogen exposure. HLA typing covered class I and class II loci at four-digit resolution. In addition to the first cohort of approximately 670 subjects, a separate validation cohort of 120 different subjects was used. Of the 300 to 450 genotyped donors, less than 90% were placed in the genetic ancestry cluster associated with self-reported Caucasian donors. To predict cytomegalovirus infection status, the study combined high-throughput TCR immunosequencing, statistical association of individual TCRs with disease status, and machine learning. Typing coverage differed by locus: A, B, C, DRB1 and DQB1 were typed in roughly 629-630 donors, DQA1 in about 560, DPA1 in 600 to 610, and DPB1 in 450 to 490. In a later analysis, previously published TCR beta repertoires from some 640 donors were re-analyzed and high-resolution HLA genotyping was added so that TCR occurrence patterns could be studied. The T cell repertoires of 666 subjects were profiled by immunosequencing and related to cytomegalovirus serostatus. On average, 235,054 unique TCR beta nucleotide sequences were sequenced per donor among several hundred genotyped donors of the cohort, with approximately 18% of those sequences being non-productive. Donor age, sex, ethnicity and CMV serostatus were compiled alongside the repertoire data. To decide whether each TCR beta V gene segment behaved as functional or pseudogenic, an earlier analysis of some 600 of the donors relied on high-throughput TCR beta sequencing. Roughly five DR-DQ haplotypes were treated as single units for association and clustering because of strong linkage in the cohort. The later analysis used no new phenotypic data to find candidate immune exposures, relying instead on TCR beta sequences and their occurrence across donors. About 280 gigabases of sequencing data and 91 million or so unique TCR sequences made up an early release that covered 500 to 700 HLA-typed donors. All discovery cohort repertoires had been generated using a single sequencing platform.

The library was produced with the immunoSEQ multiplex PCR assay. The multiplex PCR relied on a mix of 60 forward primers for TCR Vbeta segments and 13 reverse primers for TCR Jbeta segments. Amplification of the CDR3 region of rearranged TCR beta genes was performed with a multiplex PCR assay on genomic DNA. Amplified TCR beta libraries were sequenced as 87-base-pair reads on the Illumina HiSeq System. The source study handled its data this way. A later analysis counted around 72 million unique TCR beta chains across the 666 repertoires, and roughly 9.9 million of these chains were shared by at least two donors. A nearest-neighbor algorithm error-corrected the raw reads and collapsed the reads into unique sequences, merging closely related sequences to remove PCR and sequencing errors. To assign V, D and J gene segments, CDR3 sequences were aligned to IMGT reference sequences. Each retained sequence needed at least a six-nucleotide match to both a V gene segment and a J gene segment. Rearrangements were classified as productive when the CDR3 lacked stop codons and remained in frame with V and J, and all other rearrangements were classified as non-productive. CDR3 was defined by IMGT convention, running from the second conserved V-encoded cysteine to the conserved J-encoded phenylalanine. In an earlier analysis of roughly 610 of the donors, sequences lacking an unambiguous match to a single V gene segment were excluded. An earlier analysis of approximately 590 of the donors classified V segments as functional when productive rearrangements were above 56.7% and as segregating when the standard deviation between donors was above 5%. A statistical classification framework was developed to diagnose cytomegalovirus status using the catalog of TCR beta chain sequences. In a later analysis, V and J genes were assigned by comparing TCR nucleotide sequences against IMGT/GENE-DB human TR gene sequences. Using the TCRdist pipeline, a later analysis assigned CDR3 sequences along with most-parsimonious VDJ recombination scenarios. A later analysis defined each TCR beta chain by its CDR3 amino acid sequence plus V-gene family, and excluded reads lacking a unique V-gene family. To address suspected cross-contamination and a sequencing artifact, a later analysis removed around 590 highly shared, low-generation-probability nucleotide sequences. For each public chain, a later analysis derived a clonal expansion index from normalized ranks of inferred template counts within each repertoire. A later analysis computed generation probabilities with a VDJ recombination model fitted to out-of-frame rearrangements, and checked the results against IGoR. Hypergeometric tests were used in a later analysis to score TCR-TCR, TCR-HLA and TCR-CMV co-occurrence, with a repertoire-size bias correction applied to the TCR pairs. False discovery rates were estimated in a later analysis by permuting HLA or CMV assignments 20 times. In a later analysis, co-occurring TCRs were grouped using DBSCAN, and TCRdist sequence similarity was added for clustering within HLA-allele-positive subsets. For co-occurrence clustering, repertoires with fewer than 30,000 or more than 120,000 public chains were excluded, along with roughly five repertoires with anomalous nucleotide sharing. Held by TCRdb, this immuneACCESS table contains in-frame sequences only and omits some clones. Under half of the omission traces to an unresolved V gene where checked; the cause of the rest is unknown. For V, J and clone size, that table is used; D and trimming come from the DNA. This sample has 150,000 to 200,000 clones in its table, and around three quarters of those were observed once. 1.9% of the sample comes from the top ten.

Clipping removes 2 bases from V and 8 bases from J, with 9 as the unmatched junction base count. From the germline V gene, CDR1 is MNHEY and CDR2 is SVGAGI. From the cysteine up to the phenylalanine, the CDR3 has a length of 14 residues. CDR3 DNA is the only sequence kept; it has 42 bases, read in frame from the first base. In total, approximately 690 healthy bone marrow donors made up the cohort. Cohort members were all nominally healthy when sampled, although unrecorded immune exposures were likely present. The donor was CMV seronegative and belonged to the group of 350 or so seronegative cohort members. A peripheral blood sample was provided by each donor, and peripheral blood mononuclear cells were used for TCR beta sequencing. Genomic DNA was extracted from the blood cell samples with the Qiagen DNeasy Blood Extraction Kit. The paper's findings and limits, for the study overall: A cluster of highly shared sequence variants was judged likely to represent a technical artifact of the sequencing pipeline. In an earlier analysis of around 600 of the donors, most TCR beta V segments appeared in productive rearrangements about 90% or about 30% of the time, broadly matching IMGT annotations. A later analysis reported that several top co-occurrence clusters appeared linked to parvovirus B19, influenza, CMV and Epstein-Barr virus. According to a later analysis, most CMV-associated TCR beta chains appeared to be HLA-restricted, and the HLA associations seemed to be driven largely by CMV exposure. Linkage disequilibrium might explain the correlated functional status among segregating V segments, but an unknown experimental factor could not be ruled out. A later analysis associated around 16,000 TCR beta sequences with specific HLA alleles at a false discovery rate of 0.05. A further reported finding was that TCR beta sequences accurately predicted the HLA-A and HLA-B alleles for most subjects in the first cohort. A later analysis found that HLA-associated TCR beta chains were more clonally expanded and had lower generation probabilities than equally common non-associated chains. Because counts were too low, around 18 rarely observed V segments, including chromosome 9 orphons, were left out of the earlier analysis of approximately 580 of the donors. The study listed 164 TCR beta chains as associated with cytomegalovirus. In a later genetic analysis, a missense DCLRE1C variant was associated with V-gene and J-gene trimming of TCR beta chains, and the association was replicated in an independent cohort. The presence/absence analyses assumed that sequencing depth was roughly uniform across donors, and that assumption may not be true. Because the 87-base-pair reads could not distinguish some IMGT-functional V segments, including TRBV6-2 and TRBV6-3, those segments were excluded. Across donors, most TCR sequences were observed very rarely, whereas some public TCRs were present in many individuals. Because HLA typing was missing for some donors at each locus, association tests included only the typed subset. According to a later analysis, TCR association rates differed among HLA loci, with DRB1 alleles showing the most associated TCRs and HLA-C alleles showing the fewest. In a later genetic analysis, fewer N-insertions in productive TCRs were reported among donors in an Asian-associated ancestry cluster than the roughly 640-donor mean. In this cohort, only TCR beta chains were sequenced, and detectable features were limited by the absence of alpha or paired-chain data. A few of the identified cytomegalovirus-associated TCR beta chains were confirmed in vitro to be specific for cytomegalovirus antigens. Strong co-occurrence of HLA alleles, especially DR and DQ, made assigning TCR associations to individual alleles difficult. It was suggested by the authors that the approach could potentially be generalized to other disease states and immunological phenotypes. The classifier was reported to diagnose cytomegalovirus status with high specificity and sensitivity in both the original and validation cohorts. For the cohort, immune exposure information was limited to CMV serostatus.

The sample taken for sequencing was PBMCs. Recombination linked TRBV6-5 to TRBJ2-7, with 7 junctional bases fitting TRBD1. The TCR was taken from a woman under 40 in good health and CMV-seronegative. The CDR3 region: CASSYTGETKKQYF. The DNA sequence is given as TGTGCCAGCAGTTACACAGGGGAGACTAAGAAGCAGTACTTC.